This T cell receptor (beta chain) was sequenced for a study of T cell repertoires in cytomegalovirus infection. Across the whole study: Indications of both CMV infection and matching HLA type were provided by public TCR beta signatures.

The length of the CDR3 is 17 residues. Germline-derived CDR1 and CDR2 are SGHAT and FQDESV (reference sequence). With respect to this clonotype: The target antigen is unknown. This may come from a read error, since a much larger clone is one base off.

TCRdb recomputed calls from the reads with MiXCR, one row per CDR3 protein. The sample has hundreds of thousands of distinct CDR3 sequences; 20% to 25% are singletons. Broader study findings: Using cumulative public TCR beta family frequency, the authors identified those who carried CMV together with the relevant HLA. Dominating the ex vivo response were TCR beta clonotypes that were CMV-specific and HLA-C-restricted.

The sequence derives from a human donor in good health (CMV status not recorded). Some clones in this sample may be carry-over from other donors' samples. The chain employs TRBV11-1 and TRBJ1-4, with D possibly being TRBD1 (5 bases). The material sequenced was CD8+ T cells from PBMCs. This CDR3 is CANSLARQLPTNEKLFF. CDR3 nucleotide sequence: TGTGCCAACAGCTTGGCTAGACAGTTACCAACTAATGAAAAACTGTTTTTT.